The source of this T cell receptor beta chain is a study of blood T cell repertoires in COVID-19. Study at large: Spain, Italy and the United States supplied samples that represented acute and convalescent COVID-19. Sample material is recorded as cDNA or gDNA derived from T cells, B-cell-depleted T cells, or PBMCs.

In the study's own analysis: Scientists estimated how many nucleated cells there were by amplifying reference gene primers. The table came from immunoSEQ multiplex PCR; TCRdb's copy has only in-frame clones and leaves some out. D and trimming were read from the DNA, whereas the V and J calls and clone size are those reported in that table. The sample includes under 400,000 clones, around 87% of them seen just once. Trimming removed 5 bases from V and 1 base from J; junction bases left unmatched: 11. The CDR3 covers 16 residues. Germline lookup yields CDR1 SGHAT and CDR2 FQNNGV. A few counts support this clone.

Sequencing was done on a sample of peripheral blood. The chain joins TRBV11-2 to TRBJ2-7, with 7 positions matching TRBD1. This TCR was sampled from a woman aged 25 to 39 with COVID-19, enrolled during active disease. The CDR3 protein is CASSGPTGSSSYEQYF. CDR3 coding DNA: TGTGCCAGCAGCGGGCCGACAGGGTCAAGTTCCTACGAGCAGTACTTC.